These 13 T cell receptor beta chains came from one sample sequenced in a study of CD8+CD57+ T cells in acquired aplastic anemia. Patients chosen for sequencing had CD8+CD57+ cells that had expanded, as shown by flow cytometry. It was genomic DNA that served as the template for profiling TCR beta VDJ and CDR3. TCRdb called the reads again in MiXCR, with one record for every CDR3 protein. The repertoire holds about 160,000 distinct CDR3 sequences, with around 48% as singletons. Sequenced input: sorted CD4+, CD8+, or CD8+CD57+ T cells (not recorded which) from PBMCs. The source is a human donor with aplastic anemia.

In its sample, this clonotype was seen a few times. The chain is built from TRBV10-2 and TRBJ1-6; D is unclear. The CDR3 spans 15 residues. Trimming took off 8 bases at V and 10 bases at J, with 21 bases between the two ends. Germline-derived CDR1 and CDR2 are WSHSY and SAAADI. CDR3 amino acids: CASAEVSVGHSPLHF. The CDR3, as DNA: TGCGCCAGCGCTGAGGTGAGCGTCGGTCACTCACCCCTCCACTTT.

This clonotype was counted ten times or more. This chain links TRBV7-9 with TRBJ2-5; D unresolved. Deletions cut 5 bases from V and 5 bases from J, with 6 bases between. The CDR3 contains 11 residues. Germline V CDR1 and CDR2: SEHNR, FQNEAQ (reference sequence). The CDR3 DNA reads TGTGCCAGCAGCCCTCGGGAGACCCAGTACTTC. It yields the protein CASSPRETQYF.

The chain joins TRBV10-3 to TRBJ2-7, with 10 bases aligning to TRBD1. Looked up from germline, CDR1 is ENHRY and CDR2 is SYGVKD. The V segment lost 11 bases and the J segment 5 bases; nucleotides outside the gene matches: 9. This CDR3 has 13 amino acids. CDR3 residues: CASRGQGIHEQYF. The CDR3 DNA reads TGTGCCTCCCGGGGACAGGGGATCCACGAGCAGTACTTC.

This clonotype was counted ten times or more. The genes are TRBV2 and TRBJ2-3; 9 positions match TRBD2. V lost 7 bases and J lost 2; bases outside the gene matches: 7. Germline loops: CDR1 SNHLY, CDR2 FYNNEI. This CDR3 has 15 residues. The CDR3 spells CASTRGGGSTDTQYF. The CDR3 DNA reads TGTGCCAGCACGCGGGGGGGGGGGTCCACAGATACGCAGTATTTT.

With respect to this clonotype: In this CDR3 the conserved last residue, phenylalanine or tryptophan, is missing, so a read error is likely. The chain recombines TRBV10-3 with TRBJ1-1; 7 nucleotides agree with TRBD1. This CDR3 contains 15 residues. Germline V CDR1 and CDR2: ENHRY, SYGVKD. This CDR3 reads CAINEEGATVTEAFL. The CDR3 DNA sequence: TGTGCCATCAATGAGGAGGGGGCGACTGTCACTGAAGCTTTCCTT.

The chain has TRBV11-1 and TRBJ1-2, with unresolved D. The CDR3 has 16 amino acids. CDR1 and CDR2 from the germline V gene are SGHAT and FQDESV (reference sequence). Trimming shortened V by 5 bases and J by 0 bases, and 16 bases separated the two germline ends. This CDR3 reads CASSPLSFGTNYGYTF. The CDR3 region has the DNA TGTGCCAGCAGCCCCCTTTCCTTCGGAACTAACTATGGCTACACCTTC.

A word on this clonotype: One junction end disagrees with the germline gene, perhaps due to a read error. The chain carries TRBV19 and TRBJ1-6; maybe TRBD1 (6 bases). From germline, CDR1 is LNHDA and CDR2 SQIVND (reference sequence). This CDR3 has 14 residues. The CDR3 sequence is CASTKGVVNSPLRF. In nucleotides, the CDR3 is TGTGCCAGCACAAAGGGGGTCGTGAATTCACCCCTCCGCTTT.

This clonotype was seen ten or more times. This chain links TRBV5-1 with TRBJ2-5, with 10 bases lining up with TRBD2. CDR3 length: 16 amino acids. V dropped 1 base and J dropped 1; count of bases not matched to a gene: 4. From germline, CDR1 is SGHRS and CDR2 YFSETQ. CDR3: CASSLTSGTFQETQYF. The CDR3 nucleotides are TGCGCCAGCAGCTTGACTAGCGGGACTTTCCAAGAGACCCAGTACTTC.

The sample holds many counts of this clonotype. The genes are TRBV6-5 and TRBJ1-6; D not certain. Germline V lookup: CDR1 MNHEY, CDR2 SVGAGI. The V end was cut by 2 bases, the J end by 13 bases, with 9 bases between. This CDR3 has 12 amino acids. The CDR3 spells CASSYRAHPLHF. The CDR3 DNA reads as TGTGCCAGCAGTTACCGGGCACATCCCCTCCACTTT.

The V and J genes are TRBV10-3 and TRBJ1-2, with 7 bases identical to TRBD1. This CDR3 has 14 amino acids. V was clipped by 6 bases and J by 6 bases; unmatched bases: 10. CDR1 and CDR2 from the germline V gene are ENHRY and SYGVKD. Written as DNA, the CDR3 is TGTGCCATCAGACGACCGACAGGGTATAATGGCTACACCTTC. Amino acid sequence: CAIRRPTGYNGYTF.

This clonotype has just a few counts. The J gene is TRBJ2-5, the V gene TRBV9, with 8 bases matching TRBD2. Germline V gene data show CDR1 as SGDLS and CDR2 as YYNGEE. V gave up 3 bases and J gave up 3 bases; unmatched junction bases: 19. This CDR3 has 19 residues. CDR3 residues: CASSEGTFAGTRKKETQYF. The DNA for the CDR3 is TGTGCCAGCAGCGAGGGGACCTTCGCCGGGACTAGAAAAAAAGAGACCCAGTACTTC. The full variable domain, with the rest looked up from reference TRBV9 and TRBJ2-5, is DSGVTQTPKHLITATGQRVTLRCSPRSGDLSVYWYQQSLDQGLQFLIQYYNGEERAKGNILERFSAQQFPDLHSELNLSSLELGDSALYFCASSEGTFAGTRKKETQYFGPGTRLLVL.

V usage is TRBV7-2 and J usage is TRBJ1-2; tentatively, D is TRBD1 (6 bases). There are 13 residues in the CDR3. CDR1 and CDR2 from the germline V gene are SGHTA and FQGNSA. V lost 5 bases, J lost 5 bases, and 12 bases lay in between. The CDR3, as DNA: TGTGCCAGCAGCCAGGGGACGGCGTATGGCTACACCTTC. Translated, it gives CASSQGTAYGYTF.

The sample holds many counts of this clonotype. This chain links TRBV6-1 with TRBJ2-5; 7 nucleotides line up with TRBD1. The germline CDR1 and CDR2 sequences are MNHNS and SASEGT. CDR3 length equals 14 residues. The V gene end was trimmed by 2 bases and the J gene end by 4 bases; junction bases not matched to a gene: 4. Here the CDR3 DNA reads TGTGCCAGCAGTGAACCCGGGACAGTAGAGACCCAGTACTTC. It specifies CASSEPGTVETQYF.